The 10 T cell receptor beta chains below come from one sample, sequenced in a study of Graves' ophthalmopathy and Graves' hyperthyroidism. The authors amplified TCR beta CDR3 regions, and they did so from RNA transcripts for repertoire sequencing. RT-PCR was first run with HTBI primers, then multiplex PCR in a second round. From the multiplex PCR reads, TCRdb called clonotypes with MiXCR, one entry per CDR3 protein. The sample lists about 220,000 distinct CDR3 sequences, 20% to 25% seen once, with roughly 44% in the top ten. Sequencing used peripheral blood. The receptors stem from a woman aged 50 to 65 with Graves' ophthalmopathy.

The CDR3 spells CASSPASRGPYEQYF. The CDR3 nucleotides are TGTGCCAGTAGCCCCGCATCCCGGGGGCCCTACGAGCAGTACTTC. The chain is built from TRBV19 and TRBJ2-7; D may match TRBD1 or TRBD2 (6 bases each). The CDR3 runs 15 residues. Germline CDR1 is LNHDA and CDR2 is SQIVND (reference sequence). The V end lost 6 bases, the J end lost 2 bases, and 17 bases lay between the germline ends.

This clonotype was seen many times. V is TRBV15 and J is TRBJ2-2; 9 bases agree with TRBD1. CDR1 and CDR2 from the germline V gene are LNHNV and YYDKDF (reference sequence). The CDR3 totals 17 residues. Trimming at V came to 1 base and at J to 1 base, leaving 4 bases not matched to a gene. The CDR3 sequence: CATSRAPGQGNTGELFF. As DNA, the CDR3 is TGTGCCACCAGCAGAGCCCCGGGACAGGGGAACACCGGGGAGCTGTTTTTT.

In its sample, this clonotype was seen many times. J is TRBJ1-2 and V is TRBV28; D is possibly TRBD1 (5 bases). The germline V gene has CDR1 MDHEN and CDR2 SYDVKM. Trimming pared 7 bases from V and 4 bases from J, leaving 19 bases between. The CDR3 has 15 residues. For the CDR3, the DNA is TGTGCCAGCACCCCGGGGGACTTCGAGGGCTATGGCTACACCTTC. It encodes CASTPGDFEGYGYTF.

This clonotype was recorded many times. The V call is TRBV29-1, the J call TRBJ2-7; tentatively, D is TRBD2 (5 bases). V lost 5 bases and J lost 3, with 8 bases in between. Germline-derived CDR1 and CDR2 are SQVTM and ANQGSEA. This CDR3 is built from 11 residues. As DNA, the CDR3 is TGCAGCGTTCGGGGATTCTACGAGCAGTACTTC. It translates to CSVRGFYEQYF.

This clonotype was observed at least ten times. The rearrangement joins TRBV12-3 or TRBV12-4 to TRBJ1-3; the D gene is possibly TRBD1 (6 bases). V lost 7 bases and J lost 4, with 17 bases in between. The CDR3 is 15 amino acids. The CDR3 loop is CASTYSGTRGNTIYF. The CDR3 DNA reads TGTGCCAGCACCTACTCCGGGACACGCGGAAACACCATATATTTT.

This sequence joins TRBV12-3 or TRBV12-4 and TRBJ1-1, with a weak D call TRBD1 (6 bases). This CDR3 is built from 14 residues. Trimming stripped 3 bases from V and 6 bases from J, with 14 bases between. This chain's CDR3 is CASSFRQAFAEAFF. Here the CDR3 DNA reads TGTGCCAGCAGTTTCAGACAGGCTTTCGCTGAAGCTTTCTTT.

The table lists this clonotype with many counts. The V and J genes are TRBV6-4 and TRBJ1-1, with a tentative D call TRBD1 (5 bases). Germline CDR1 is MRHNA and CDR2 is SNTAGT. Trimming shortened V by 0 bases and J by 10 bases, and 15 bases separated the two germline ends. This CDR3 has 14 residues. CDR3 in DNA: TGTGCCAGCAGTGACTCGAGTCTGGGGGGAGTAGCTTTCTTT. Translation: CASSDSSLGGVAFF.

This clonotype was detected ten times or more. The rearrangement joins TRBV6-1 to TRBJ2-5; D possibly corresponds to TRBD1 (6 bases). This CDR3 region has 17 residues. Trimming stripped 6 bases from V and 3 bases from J, with 23 bases between. CDR1 and CDR2 (germline): MNHNS, SASEGT. The CDR3 loop is CASSLLSPGTPKETQYF. The CDR3 region has the DNA TGTGCCAGCAGCCTCCTAAGTCCGGGGACACCGAAAGAGACCCAGTACTTC.

This clonotype was detected many times. The chain joins TRBV2 to TRBJ1-5; D might be TRBD1 (6 bases). CDR1 is SNHLY and CDR2 is FYNNEI in the germline V gene. CDR3 length equals 17 residues. Trimming removed 5 bases at V and 2 bases at J, with 19 bases between. CDR3 protein: CASSPEQGGVGNQPQHF. The CDR3 nucleotides read TGTGCCAGCAGTCCCGAACAGGGTGGAGTTGGCAATCAGCCCCAGCATTTT.

This clonotype has a count of ten or more. The rearrangement uses TRBV28 and TRBJ2-7; 9 nucleotides align to TRBD2. The CDR3 loop spans 17 amino acids. V lost 1 base and J lost 1; bases outside the gene matches: 8. The germline V gene has CDR1 MDHEN and CDR2 SYDVKM. For the CDR3, the DNA is TGTGCCAGCAGTTTATCATCGGGACTAGCCTGGTCCTACGAGCAGTACTTC. Residues: CASSLSSGLAWSYEQYF. The whole variable domain, filled in from reference TRBV28 and TRBJ2-7, reads DVKVTQSSRYLVKRTGEKVFLECVQDMDHENMFWYRQDPGLGLRLIYFSYDVKMKEKGDIPEGYSVSREKKERFSLILESASTNQTSMYLCASSLSSGLAWSYEQYFGPGTRLTVT.